These 26 T cell receptor beta chains originate from one sample sequenced in a study of T cell responses to AZD1222 COVID-19 vaccine. The protocol was immunoSEQ multiplex PCR, while the TCRdb copy is restricted to in-frame clones and leaves out a portion. The table shows roughly 150,000 clones, with 90% to 95% occurring only once. Sequencing used peripheral blood, obtained 28 days after the second AZD1222 dose. Source of these receptors: an adult who received the AZD1222 COVID-19 vaccine.

J is TRBJ1-2 and V is TRBV5-1; 7 positions agree with TRBD1. CDR3 length: 15 residues. Germline trimming cut 3 bases from V and 4 bases from J; bases unmatched to any gene: 9. From germline, CDR1 is SGHRS and CDR2 YFSETQ. The CDR3 DNA sequence: TGCGCCAGCAGCTCCCGGGAGGGGGCTAGCTATGGCTACACCTTC. Translating gives CASSSREGASYGYTF.

J is TRBJ1-2 and V is TRBV18; D is uncertain. This CDR3 comprises 12 residues. V dropped 4 bases and J dropped 2 bases, with 5 bases sitting between them. Germline CDR1 reads KGHSH; CDR2 reads LQKENI. This CDR3 is CASSQGNYGYTF. As DNA, the CDR3 is TGTGCCAGCTCACAGGGAAACTATGGCTACACCTTC.

DNA of the CDR3: TGCAGTGCCTCCTATTATGGCTACACCTTC. The encoded protein is CSASYYGYTF. This chain uses TRBV20-1 with TRBJ1-2; D call uncertain. The V end lost 6 bases, the J end lost 5 bases, and 7 bases lay between the germline ends. This CDR3 has 10 amino acids. Germline loops: CDR1 DFQATT, CDR2 SNEGSKA (reference sequence).

The chain joins TRBV6-5 to TRBJ1-1, with D hard to call. The CDR3 totals 14 residues. Trimming removed 6 bases at V and 7 bases at J, with 18 bases between. Germline V lookup: CDR1 MNHEY, CDR2 SVGAGI. CDR3 bases: TGTGCCAGCAGAACAATGACGACAAGTAGTGAAGCTTTCTTT. Translating gives CASRTMTTSSEAFF.

The genes are TRBV7-8 and TRBJ2-1; 13 bases are a match to TRBD2. The junction had 10 bases not matched to a gene; V was cut back by 5 bases and J by 0 bases. Germline V gene sequence: CDR1 SGHVS, CDR2 FQNEAQ. CDR3 length: 19 amino acids. This CDR3 reads CASSGRLAGGPSSYNEQFF. The CDR3 bases are TGTGCCAGCAGCGGGAGACTAGCGGGGGGACCCAGCTCCTACAATGAGCAGTTCTTC.

The CDR3 sequence: CASSQDEGLIYNEQFF. CDR3 bases: TGTGCCAGCAGCCAAGATGAGGGACTGATCTACAATGAGCAGTTCTTC. This rearrangement joins TRBV3-1 (or the pseudogene TRBV3-2) to TRBJ2-1; possible D gene TRBD2, 6 bases. The CDR3 consists of 16 residues. V lost 0 bases and J lost 3, with 12 bases in between. CDR1 is LGHDT and CDR2 is YNNKEL in the germline V gene (reference sequence).

The rearrangement uses TRBV19 and TRBJ1-1; D is uncertain. Germline values: CDR1 LNHDA, CDR2 SQIVND (reference sequence). Trimming removed 2 bases at V and 3 bases at J, with 13 bases between. This CDR3 is built from 15 residues. The CDR3 protein is CASSINRVGDTEAFF. The DNA for the CDR3 is TGTGCCAGTAGTATAAACCGGGTAGGAGACACTGAAGCTTTCTTT.

The CDR3 bases are TGTGCCTCCGAAAGACGGGGCGTAAACACTGAAGCTTTCTTT. It yields the protein CASERRGVNTEAFF. The chain carries TRBV30 and TRBJ1-1; D possibly corresponds to TRBD1 (5 bases). V was shortened by 7 bases and J by 2 bases, with 17 bases between the two germline ends. The V gene's germline CDR1 is GTSNPN and CDR2 SVGIG (reference sequence). The CDR3 is 14 residues long.

The chain combines TRBV7-8 with TRBJ2-1; TRBD1 might be the D (5 bases). Germline V gives CDR1 SGHVS, CDR2 FQNEAQ. The CDR3 is made up of 15 amino acids. V shed 5 bases and J shed 1 base, with 12 bases lying between them. The CDR3 DNA reads as TGTGCCAGCAGCCAATTTAGGGGTTCCTACAATGAGCAGTTCTTC. Amino acid sequence: CASSQFRGSYNEQFF.

This chain uses TRBV10-2 with TRBJ1-2; D is unclear. This CDR3 comprises 16 residues. Trimming shortened V by 7 bases and J by 4 bases, and 22 bases separated the two germline ends. Per the germline V gene, CDR1 is WSHSY and CDR2 is SAAADI. The DNA for the CDR3 is TGCGCCAGCATTTCTGACTATTCTCCAGCAAGCTATGGCTACACCTTC. Its translation: CASISDYSPASYGYTF.

The chain couples TRBV12-3 or TRBV12-4 to TRBJ2-7; D uncertain. This CDR3 is built from 13 residues. V lost 3 bases to trimming and J lost 0 bases, with 6 bases between them. CDR3 DNA: TGTGCCAGCAGTTTCCACGGCTCCTACGAGCAGTACTTC. Its protein product is CASSFHGSYEQYF.

CDR3 protein: CASSKVRALSYGYTF. The CDR3 bases are TGTGCCAGCAGCAAAGTCAGGGCATTGAGTTATGGCTACACCTTC. This chain uses TRBV21-1 with TRBJ1-2; the DNA was not compared with TRBD1, the D call given in the table. TRBV21-1 is a pseudogene. This CDR3 is 15 amino acids long.

The CDR3 sequence: CASSPQGASGELFF. CDR3 DNA: TGTGCCAGCAGCCCGCAGGGGGCGAGTGGGGAGCTGTTTTTT. The V gene is TRBV9, the J gene TRBJ2-2, with 8 bases that match TRBD1. The V gene's germline CDR1 is SGDLS and CDR2 YYNGEE. J lost 8 bases, V lost 4 bases, and 7 bases had no gene match. The CDR3 covers 14 residues.

The CDR3 here is CASSEVSGANVLTF. CDR3 bases: TGTGCCAGCAGTGAAGTCTCCGGGGCCAACGTCCTGACTTTC. V usage is TRBV6-1 and J usage is TRBJ2-6; D gene unclear. The germline V gene has CDR1 MNHNS and CDR2 SASEGT. The CDR3 loop spans 14 amino acids. Trimming took 1 base from V and 4 from J, leaving 5 bases between them.

In this sample, this clone turned up once. The CDR3 sequence is CSVDGFPGTAKGGYTF. The CDR3 bases are TGCAGCGTTGATGGTTTCCCCGGGACGGCGAAAGGAGGCTACACCTTC. This chain joins TRBV29-1 and TRBJ1-2; D is possibly TRBD1 (5 bases). Germline CDR1 and CDR2: SQVTM and ANQGSEA. The CDR3 spans 16 residues. V was shortened by 3 bases and J by 8 bases, with 25 bases between the two germline ends.

The CDR3 sequence is CATSRGDSVPQPQHF. The CDR3 region has the DNA TGTGCCACCAGCAGAGGTGATTCGGTTCCTCAGCCCCAGCATTTT. V and J are TRBV15 and TRBJ1-5; D unresolved. The V end was cut by 1 base, the J end by 6 bases, with 13 bases between. This CDR3 region has 15 residues. Germline lookup yields CDR1 LNHNV and CDR2 YYDKDF (reference sequence).

CDR3 residues: CASSLAVNTEAFF. The CDR3 nucleotides are TGTGCCAGCAGCTTGGCCGTGAACACTGAAGCTTTCTTT. The chain couples TRBV5-5 to TRBJ1-1; no definite D call. The CDR3 is made up of 13 amino acids. Germline CDR1 is SGHKS and CDR2 is YYEKEE (reference sequence). V lost 0 bases and J lost 0, with 3 bases in between.

V and J are TRBV6-5 and TRBJ1-2, with 7 nucleotides matching TRBD1. The germline gives CDR1 MNHEY, CDR2 SVGAGI. The CDR3 loop spans 13 amino acids. Trimming at V came to 6 bases and at J to 7 bases, leaving 8 bases not matched to a gene. The CDR3 region has the DNA TGTGCCAGCAGCGCCGACAGGGAGGCTGGCTACACCTTC. Translation gives CASSADREAGYTF.

The CDR3 nucleotides are TGTGCCAGCAGTTCCTACGGGGGGGGCGCTCGGTATGGCTACACCTTC. It encodes CASSSYGGGARYGYTF. The chain couples TRBV27 to TRBJ1-2; a possible D gene is TRBD1 (6 bases). V dropped 4 bases and J dropped 5 bases, with 20 bases sitting between them. The CDR3 is made up of 16 amino acids. The germline gives CDR1 MNHEY, CDR2 SMNVEV (reference sequence).

The chain joins TRBV19 to TRBJ1-1; D remains unclear. The V end lost 7 bases, the J end lost 3 bases, and 6 bases lay between the germline ends. CDR1 and CDR2 (germline): LNHDA, SQIVND (reference sequence). This CDR3 is 11 amino acids long. The CDR3 DNA reads TGTGCCAGTAACAGCCACACTGAAGCTTTCTTT. Translated: CASNSHTEAFF.

The chain combines TRBV5-1 with TRBJ1-6; 7 nucleotides align to TRBD1. J gave up 8 bases and V 5 bases, and 13 bases lay outside the gene matches. The CDR3 runs 16 residues. Per germline, CDR1 SGHRS and CDR2 YFSETQ. CDR3 region: CASRPETGFNDSPLHF. DNA for the CDR3: TGCGCCAGCAGGCCCGAGACAGGGTTTAACGATTCACCCCTCCACTTT.

The chain uses TRBV19 and TRBJ1-5; 7 positions match TRBD1. Germline assignment: CDR1 LNHDA and CDR2 SQIVND (reference sequence). CDR3 length: 17 residues. V was pared by 1 base and J by 2 bases, with 8 bases of the junction left unmatched. CDR3 in DNA: TGTGCCAGTAGTATAGTAGTGACAGGGAGGGGCAATCAGCCCCAGCATTTT. This codes for CASSIVVTGRGNQPQHF.

The rearrangement joins TRBV14 to TRBJ1-1; D gene ambiguous. The CDR3 extends over 15 amino acids. Germline loops: CDR1 SGHDN, CDR2 FVKESK. V dropped 1 base and J dropped 10 bases, with 19 bases sitting between them. Here the CDR3 reads CASSQVPVRFEGAFF. In DNA form, the CDR3 reads TGTGCCAGCAGCCAAGTACCCGTTCGATTTGAAGGAGCTTTCTTT.

This CDR3 reads CASSDTNIAQPQHF. The CDR3 DNA reads TGTGCCAGCAGTGACACGAATATCGCTCAGCCCCAGCATTTT. The chain is built from TRBV6-1 and TRBJ1-5, with unresolved D. CDR3 size: 14 residues. Germline lookup yields CDR1 MNHNS and CDR2 SASEGT. Trimming left V 3 bases short and J 6 bases short, with 12 bases between.

Notes on this clone: The sample contains more than one DNA sequence encoding this CDR3. The chain combines TRBV19 with TRBJ1-1, with D possibly being TRBD1 (5 bases). CDR1 LNHDA and CDR2 SQIVND come from the germline V gene (reference sequence). The CDR3 extends over 13 amino acids. Trimming left V 3 bases short and J 1 base short, with 6 bases between. CDR3 in DNA: TGTGCCAGTAGTATTACAGGGAACACTGAAGCTTTCTTT. This gives the protein CASSITGNTEAFF.

This clone was seen once. The genes are TRBV6-6 and TRBJ1-2; D gene uncertain. V was trimmed by 2 bases and J by 5 bases, leaving 9 bases between them. Per the germline V gene, CDR1 is MNHNY and CDR2 is SVGAGI (reference sequence). CDR3 length equals 13 residues. The CDR3 protein is CASSYDQSYGYTF. The CDR3 region has the DNA TGTGCCAGCAGTTACGATCAGAGTTATGGCTACACCTTC.